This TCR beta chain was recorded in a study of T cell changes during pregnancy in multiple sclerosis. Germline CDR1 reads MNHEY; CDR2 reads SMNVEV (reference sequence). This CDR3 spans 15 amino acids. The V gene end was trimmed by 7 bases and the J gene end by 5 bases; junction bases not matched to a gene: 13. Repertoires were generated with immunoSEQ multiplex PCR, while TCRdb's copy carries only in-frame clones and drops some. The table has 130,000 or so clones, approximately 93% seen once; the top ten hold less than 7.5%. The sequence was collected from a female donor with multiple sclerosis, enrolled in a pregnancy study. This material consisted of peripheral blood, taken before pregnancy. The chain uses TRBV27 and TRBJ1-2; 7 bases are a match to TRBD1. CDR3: CASTHTGESFYGYTF. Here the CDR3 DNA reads TGTGCCAGCACCCATACAGGGGAATCTTTTTATGGCTACACCTTC.